Presented here are 27 T cell receptor beta chains from one specimen sequenced in a study of T cell responses to AZD1222 COVID-19 vaccine (dated by TCRdb to the early 2020s). The receptor library was made with the immunoSEQ multiplex PCR assay. In TCRdb, the immuneACCESS table is reduced to in-frame sequences with V and J assigned. These tables do not hold every clone; where another copy was compared, an unresolved V gene accounts for under half, and the others remain unexplained. In this sample the table shows roughly 200,000 clones, around 92% of which occur a single time. Roughly 1.4% of the sample belongs to the ten largest clones. This specimen's time point label, per the study, means: baseline before first vaccination. The sequencing used peripheral blood, collected on day 0 of AZD1222 vaccination. The receptor set was obtained from an adult in good health.

V usage is TRBV5-1 and J usage is TRBJ1-3; 7 nucleotides align to TRBD1. The CDR3 loop spans 16 amino acids. Germline trimming cut 4 bases from V and 4 bases from J; bases unmatched to any gene: 11. Per the germline V gene, CDR1 is SGHRS and CDR2 is YFSETQ. CDR3 residues: CASSPGKTGYGNTIYF. CDR3 coding DNA: TGCGCCAGCAGCCCAGGAAAGACAGGGTACGGAAACACCATATATTTT.

V and J are TRBV7-9 and TRBJ2-5; the D is unclear. The germline CDR1 and CDR2 sequences are SEHNR and FQNEAQ (reference sequence). The V and J ends lost 6 bases and 1 base respectively, with 21 bases between them. The CDR3 length is 17 residues. CDR3 residues: CASRPASHKGPQETQYF. For the CDR3, the DNA is TGTGCCAGCAGGCCCGCCTCCCATAAGGGCCCCCAAGAGACCCAGTACTTC.

The chain carries TRBV2 and TRBJ2-1; TRBD2 might be the D (6 bases). Germline CDR1 is SNHLY and CDR2 is FYNNEI. The V end was cut by 2 bases, the J end by 4 bases, with 12 bases between. This CDR3 region has 15 residues. The CDR3 DNA sequence: TGTGCCAGCAGTGAAAGGCGGGGTGGGTACAATGAGCAGTTCTTC. Residues: CASSERRGGYNEQFF.

The chain combines TRBV7-3 with TRBJ2-1; 15 nucleotides align to TRBD2. V was pared by 5 bases and J by 4 bases, with 12 bases of the junction left unmatched. The germline CDR1 and CDR2 sequences are SGHTA and FQGTGA. CDR3 size: 19 residues. The CDR3 sequence is CASSPGLAGGPFPYNEQFF. DNA for the CDR3: TGTGCCAGCAGCCCCGGACTAGCGGGGGGGCCATTCCCTTACAATGAGCAGTTCTTC.

To note about this clone: Additional DNA sequences in this sample encode the identical CDR3. The chain couples TRBV5-1 to TRBJ2-5, with 9 bases matching TRBD1. V dropped 4 bases and J dropped 5; count of bases not matched to a gene: 6. The CDR3 contains 14 residues. The germline V gene has CDR1 SGHRS and CDR2 YFSETQ. The CDR3 DNA reads TGCGCCAGCAGCCCCGGACAGGGGTTGGAGACCCAGTACTTC. It is translated as CASSPGQGLETQYF.

The V and J genes are TRBV18 and TRBJ1-6, with no clear D. With 0 bases removed from V and 8 bases from J, the gap between germline ends came to 5 bases. The germline V gene encodes CDR1 KGHSH and CDR2 LQKENI. The CDR3 sequence is 13 residues long. The CDR3 reads CASSPPGHSPLHF. The CDR3 nucleotides read TGTGCCAGCTCACCACCAGGTCATTCACCCCTCCACTTT. The entire variable domain, with the rest obtained from reference TRBV18 and TRBJ1-6, is as follows: NAGVMQNPRHLVRRRGQEARLRCSPMKGHSHVYWYRQLPEEGLKFMVYLQKENIIDESGMPKERFSAEFPKEGPSILRIQQVVRGDSAAYFCASSPPGHSPLHFGNGTRLTVT.

This clone was counted a few times. This sequence joins TRBV18 and TRBJ1-1; D gene ambiguous. Looked up from germline, CDR1 is KGHSH and CDR2 is LQKENI. The CDR3 sequence is 13 residues long. Trimming left V 3 bases short and J 3 bases short, with 8 bases between. CDR3 sequence reads: CASSPSQDTEAFF. As DNA, the CDR3 is TGTGCCAGCTCACCGTCTCAGGACACTGAAGCTTTCTTT.

A single count supports this clone. The chain is built from TRBV11-2 and TRBJ1-2; 7 nucleotides line up with TRBD1. V gave up 0 bases and J gave up 8 bases; unmatched junction bases: 6. Germline-derived CDR1 and CDR2 are SGHAT and FQNNGV. The CDR3 covers 14 residues. In DNA form, the CDR3 reads TGTGCCAGCAGCTTAGAACCCCGGACAGGCGGCTACACCTTC. This translates into CASSLEPRTGGYTF. The whole variable domain, filled in from reference TRBV11-2 and TRBJ1-2, reads EAGVAQSPRYKIIEKRQSVAFWCNPISGHATLYWYQQILGQGPKLLIQFQNNGVVDDSQLPKDRFSAERLKGVDSTLKIQPAKLEDSAVYLCASSLEPRTGGYTFGSGTRLTVV.

The V call is TRBV30, the J call TRBJ1-1; possibly TRBD1 for D (5 bases). Trimming removed 0 bases from V and 7 bases from J, with 9 bases in between. The CDR3 totals 12 residues. Germline V gene sequence: CDR1 GTSNPN, CDR2 SVGIG (reference sequence). CDR3 region: CAWSVWDDEAFF. The DNA of the CDR3 is TGTGCCTGGAGTGTTTGGGACGATGAAGCTTTCTTT.

The chain recombines TRBV20-1 with TRBJ1-2, with D hard to call. Trimming removed 0 bases from V and 7 bases from J, with 6 bases in between. Germline loops: CDR1 DFQATT, CDR2 SNEGSKA (reference sequence). The CDR3 runs to 11 residues. This CDR3 is CSARDSVGYTF. For the CDR3, the DNA is TGCAGTGCTAGAGATTCTGTTGGCTACACCTTC.

The J gene is TRBJ1-5, the V gene TRBV24-1, with D possibly TRBD1 on 6 matching bases. V was shortened by 5 bases and J by 5 bases, with 21 bases between the two germline ends. The CDR3 consists of 17 residues. Germline CDR1 KGHDR, CDR2 SFDVKD. The CDR3 sequence is CATSASWAAGADQPQHF. DNA for the CDR3: TGTGCCACCAGTGCCTCATGGGCCGCGGGGGCGGATCAGCCCCAGCATTTT.

This sequence joins TRBV5-1 and TRBJ2-3; D not resolved. Germline V gives CDR1 SGHRS, CDR2 YFSETQ. This CDR3 region has 14 residues. V shed 4 bases and J shed 3 bases, with 12 bases lying between them. CDR3 amino acids: CASSTSDLTDTQYF. CDR3 DNA: TGCGCCAGCAGCACCTCGGACCTGACAGATACGCAGTATTTT.

This clone was seen a single time. The same CDR3 is also encoded by other DNA sequences in this sample. The chain couples TRBV6-5 to TRBJ2-5; D unclear. From germline, CDR1 is MNHEY and CDR2 SVGAGI. The CDR3 length is 11 residues. Trimming pared 5 bases from V and 2 bases from J, leaving 3 bases between. The CDR3 sequence: CASSRQETQYF. CDR3 nucleotides: TGTGCCAGCAGTAGGCAAGAGACCCAGTACTTC.

The rearrangement joins TRBV6-5 to TRBJ2-1; D is possibly TRBD2 (5 bases). Trimming pared 0 bases from V and 8 bases from J, leaving 14 bases between. Germline CDR1 and CDR2: MNHEY and SVGAGI. The CDR3 extends over 15 amino acids. As DNA, the CDR3 is TGTGCCAGCAGTTACTCGACTACGGGCGGGTATGAGCAGTTCTTC. As protein: CASSYSTTGGYEQFF.

The table lists this clone with a few counts. The V call is TRBV2, the J call TRBJ2-7, with a weak D call TRBD1 (5 bases). V was shortened by 3 bases and J by 2 bases, with 11 bases between the two germline ends. This CDR3 is 14 amino acids long. CDR1 is SNHLY, CDR2 FYNNEI, per germline. The CDR3 DNA is TGTGCCAGCAGTGATTTAGGGGTCACCTACGAGCAGTACTTC. Translated: CASSDLGVTYEQYF.

The J gene is TRBJ1-1, the V gene TRBV27, with 9 nucleotides matching TRBD1. The trim removed 3 bases at V and 4 bases at J, leaving 3 bases unmatched. Germline V lookup: CDR1 MNHEY, CDR2 SMNVEV (reference sequence). The CDR3 loop spans 14 amino acids. The CDR3 DNA sequence: TGTGCCAGCAGTTTTACAGGGGGCACCACTGAAGCTTTCTTT. Translated, it gives CASSFTGGTTEAFF.

This chain joins TRBV24-1 and TRBJ1-1; the D gene is possibly TRBD1 (5 bases). Germline lookup yields CDR1 KGHDR and CDR2 SFDVKD. The CDR3 runs to 12 residues. The germline V and J ends were trimmed by 4 bases and 11 bases, with 13 bases remaining between them. The CDR3 loop reads CATSDLLGEAFF. The CDR3 bases are TGTGCCACCAGTGACCTACTGGGGGAGGCTTTCTTT.

V and J are TRBV9 and TRBJ2-1, with TRBD2 matching 14 bases. Germline CDR1 and CDR2: SGDLS and YYNGEE. This CDR3 is 15 amino acids long. Trimming at V came to 5 bases and at J to 7 bases, leaving 5 bases not matched to a gene. The CDR3 DNA reads TGTGCCAGCAGTGCGGGGACTAGCGGGGGAAATGAGCAGTTCTTC. This gives the protein CASSAGTSGGNEQFF.

There are a few counts of this clone. The rearrangement joins TRBV3-1 (or the pseudogene TRBV3-2) to TRBJ1-5; D call uncertain. The CDR3 extends over 15 amino acids. From germline, CDR1 is LGHDT and CDR2 YNNKEL (reference sequence). V was shortened by 0 bases and J by 6 bases, with 12 bases between the two germline ends. CDR3 coding DNA: TGTGCCAGCAGCCAAGATCTCACAGAACGTCAGCCCCAGCATTTT. It translates to CASSQDLTERQPQHF.

The genes are TRBV7-2 and TRBJ1-2; D may be TRBD1 (5 bases). Trimming shortened V by 5 bases and J by 8 bases, and 15 bases separated the two germline ends. In germline, CDR1 is SGHTA, CDR2 FQGNSA. The CDR3 is 13 amino acids. DNA of the CDR3: TGTGCCAGCAGCCTTATGACAGTTCGGGGCTACACCTTC. It specifies CASSLMTVRGYTF.

The chain uses TRBV7-6 and TRBJ1-3; D is undetermined. The CDR3 sequence is 16 residues long. Germline V lookup: CDR1 SGHVS, CDR2 FNYEAQ. The ends were cut back, 0 bases at V and 2 bases at J, with 11 bases in the middle. The CDR3 DNA is TGTGCCAGCAGCTTAGCAGACCCTGGGACTGGAAACACCATATATTTT. This sequence encodes CASSLADPGTGNTIYF.

The V gene is TRBV10-1, the J gene TRBJ2-7, with unresolved D. The V gene lost 0 bases and the J gene lost 2 bases, with 8 bases spanning the gap. The CDR3 has 14 amino acids. Looked up from germline, CDR1 is WNHNN and CDR2 is SYGVQD (reference sequence). CDR3 coding DNA: TGCGCCAGCAGTGAGTCGGCGGATACCTACGAGCAGTACTTC. Residues: CASSESADTYEQYF.

The chain combines TRBV7-2 with TRBJ2-1; D remains unclear. Trimming cost V 5 bases and J 6 bases, with 11 bases left between them. The CDR3 length is 13 residues. In germline, CDR1 is SGHTA, CDR2 FQGNSA. CDR3 nucleotide sequence: TGTGCCAGCAGCCCCGGGTGGGTCAATGAGCAGTTCTTC. This gives the protein CASSPGWVNEQFF. Looking up the rest from reference TRBV7-2 and TRBJ2-1 gives the full variable domain: GAGVSQSPSNKVTEKGKDVELRCDPISGHTALYWYRQSLGQGLEFLIYFQGNSAPDKSGLPSDRFSAERTGGSVSTLTIQRTQQEDSAVYLCASSPGWVNEQFFGPGTRLTVL.

V and J are TRBV2 and TRBJ1-1; unclear D gene. CDR1 and CDR2 from the germline V gene are SNHLY and FYNNEI. This CDR3 spans 14 amino acids. Trimming shortened V by 5 bases and J by 1 base, and 11 bases separated the two germline ends. This CDR3 reads CASSPPVQNTEAFF. Here the CDR3 DNA reads TGTGCCAGCAGTCCCCCGGTACAGAACACTGAAGCTTTCTTT.

At least ten counts were recorded for this clone. The chain links TRBV7-9 to TRBJ2-2, with 8 bases identical to TRBD1. Germline V gene sequence: CDR1 SEHNR, CDR2 FQNEAQ (reference sequence). V lost 1 base to trimming and J lost 3 bases; unmatched junction nucleotides: 4. The CDR3 loop spans 16 amino acids. CDR3 region: CASSLGGQGDTGELFF. CDR3 nucleotide sequence: TGTGCCAGCAGCTTAGGCGGACAGGGCGACACCGGGGAGCTGTTTTTT.

The chain has TRBV5-4 and TRBJ1-6, with D unclear. Trimming pared 0 bases from V and 5 bases from J, leaving 6 bases between. CDR1 and CDR2 from the germline V gene are SGHNT and YYREEE (reference sequence). There are 14 residues in the CDR3. The CDR3 DNA sequence: TGTGCCAGCAGCTTGGACAGTCATAATTCACCCCTCCACTTT. It is translated as CASSLDSHNSPLHF.

The chain links TRBV10-1 to TRBJ2-7; D gene ambiguous. Trimming removed 8 bases at V and 2 bases at J, with 4 bases between. Germline assignment: CDR1 WNHNN and CDR2 SYGVQD (reference sequence). This CDR3 is built from 10 residues. CDR3: CASRPYEQYF. The CDR3 nucleotides are TGCGCCAGCCGTCCCTACGAGCAGTACTTC.